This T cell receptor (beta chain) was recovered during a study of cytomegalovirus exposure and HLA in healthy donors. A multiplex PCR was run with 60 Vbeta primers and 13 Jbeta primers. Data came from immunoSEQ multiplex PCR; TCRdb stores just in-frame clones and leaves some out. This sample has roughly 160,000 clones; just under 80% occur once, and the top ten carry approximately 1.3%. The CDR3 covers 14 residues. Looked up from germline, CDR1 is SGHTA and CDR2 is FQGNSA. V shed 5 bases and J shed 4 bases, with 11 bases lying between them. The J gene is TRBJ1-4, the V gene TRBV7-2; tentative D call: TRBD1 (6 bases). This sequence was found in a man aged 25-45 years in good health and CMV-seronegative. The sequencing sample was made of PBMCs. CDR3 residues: CASSKTGFNEKLFF. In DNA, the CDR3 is TGTGCCAGCAGCAAGACAGGTTTTAATGAAAAACTGTTTTTT.